Listed below are T cell receptor beta chains from one sample, sequenced in a study of blood T cell repertoires in COVID-19. The assay was immunoSEQ multiplex PCR, and TCRdb's table has in-frame clones only and misses some. The sample records fewer than 70,000 clones, around 83% being singletons. Sequenced input: peripheral blood. The receptors here all came from a woman in her fifties or sixties with acute or convalescent COVID-19. The CDR3 runs from the conserved cysteine through the conserved F or W. D genes are given only for firm matches. Expanded clones get a size class; other rows say once, few or many, or leave the size out.

clone_size: NA; d_call: TRBD1; j_call: TRBJ1-4; v_call: TRBV30; cdr3_nt: TGTGCCTGGAGGAGGCGCGGGACAGGGACCGTACGGGAAAAACTGTTTTTT; cdr3_aa: CAWRRRGTGTVREKLFF
clone_size: NA; d_call: NA; j_call: TRBJ1-1; v_call: TRBV6-5; cdr3_nt: TGTGCCAGCACTCCGGGACGCAGGGGCACTGAAGCTTTCTTT; cdr3_aa: CASTPGRRGTEAFF
clone_size: NA; d_call: NA; j_call: TRBJ1-2; v_call: TRBV15; cdr3_nt: TGTGCCACCAGCAGAGATTACCAGGGTGTAGTTGGTGGCTACACCTTC; cdr3_aa: CATSRDYQGVVGGYTF
clone_size: NA; d_call: NA; j_call: TRBJ1-2; v_call: TRBV11-1; cdr3_nt: TGTGCCAGCACCTTGGGGGGAGGCGACTATGGCTACACCTTC; cdr3_aa: CASTLGGGDYGYTF
clone_size: NA; d_call: NA; j_call: TRBJ1-1; v_call: TRBV5-6; cdr3_nt: TGTGCCAGCAGCTTAACAGGACCTAACACTGAAGCTTTCTTT; cdr3_aa: CASSLTGPNTEAFF
clone_size: NA; d_call: NA; j_call: TRBJ2-2; v_call: TRBV5-1; cdr3_nt: TGCGCCAGCAGCTTGGGAGCAGGGTGGAGCACCGGGGAGCTGTTTTTT; cdr3_aa: CASSLGAGWSTGELFF
clone_size: once; d_call: TRBD2; j_call: TRBJ2-3; v_call: TRBV2; cdr3_nt: TGTGCCAGCAGTGAAAGTCTAGCGGGGACAGATACGCAGTATTTT; cdr3_aa: CASSESLAGTDTQYF
clone_size: NA; d_call: TRBD2; j_call: TRBJ2-5; v_call: TRBV2; cdr3_nt: TGTGCCAGCAGCGACGACAGCGGGGAGGAGACCCAGTACTTC; cdr3_aa: CASSDDSGEETQYF
clone_size: NA; d_call: NA; j_call: TRBJ2-3; v_call: TRBV19; cdr3_nt: TGTGCCAGTAGTATGAAATCAGGGGCAGATACGCAGTATTTT; cdr3_aa: CASSMKSGADTQYF
clone_size: NA; d_call: TRBD1; j_call: TRBJ2-1; v_call: TRBV24-1; cdr3_nt: TGTGCCACCAGTGATTCCGGGACAGGGGTCAATGAGCAGTTCTTC; cdr3_aa: CATSDSGTGVNEQFF
clone_size: NA; d_call: TRBD1; j_call: TRBJ1-1; v_call: TRBV19; cdr3_nt: TGTGCCAGCCGGGGACAGGATTTGGCCGGGGCAACTGAAGCTTTCTTT; cdr3_aa: CASRGQDLAGATEAFF
clone_size: NA; d_call: NA; j_call: TRBJ1-1; v_call: TRBV19; cdr3_nt: TGTGCCAGTAGTCCCCTCACTCAGGCAGTCACTGAAGCTTTCTTT; cdr3_aa: CASSPLTQAVTEAFF
clone_size: NA; d_call: TRBD1; j_call: TRBJ1-2; v_call: TRBV5-6; cdr3_nt: TGTGCCAGCAGCCGCCCGACAGGGATCTATGGCTACACCTTC; cdr3_aa: CASSRPTGIYGYTF
clone_size: NA; d_call: NA; j_call: TRBJ1-1; v_call: TRBV5-4; cdr3_nt: TGTGCCAGCAGCCTACCACAGGGTGGTGAAACTGAAGCTTTCTTT; cdr3_aa: CASSLPQGGETEAFF
clone_size: few; d_call: TRBD1; j_call: TRBJ1-5; v_call: TRBV19; cdr3_nt: TGTGCCAGTAAGAGGAAACAGGGGCCCGTTAATCAGCCCCAGCATTTT; cdr3_aa: CASKRKQGPVNQPQHF
clone_size: NA; d_call: TRBD1; j_call: TRBJ2-6; v_call: TRBV5-5; cdr3_nt: TGTGCCAGCAGCTTGCAGGGGGCTGGGGCCAACGTCCTGACTTTC; cdr3_aa: CASSLQGAGANVLTF
clone_size: once; d_call: TRBD2; j_call: TRBJ2-5; v_call: TRBV7-2; cdr3_nt: TGTGCCAGCAGGGCCGGGGGGGCTTTTGGTTTAGGAGAGACCCAGTACTTC; cdr3_aa: CASRAGGAFGLGETQYF
clone_size: NA; d_call: NA; j_call: TRBJ1-2; v_call: TRBV6-1; cdr3_nt: TGTGCCAGCAGTGAAGCGGTTACAAGAAATGGCTACACCTTC; cdr3_aa: CASSEAVTRNGYTF
clone_size: NA; d_call: NA; j_call: TRBJ1-1; v_call: TRBV18; cdr3_nt: TGTGCCAGCTCACCACCAAGGGGGGGTTTCGACACTGAAGCTTTCTTT; cdr3_aa: CASSPPRGGFDTEAFF
clone_size: NA; d_call: NA; j_call: TRBJ1-3; v_call: TRBV10-3; cdr3_nt: TGTGCCATCAGTGAGAGTCAAAGGGGGAGTGGAAACACCATATATTTT; cdr3_aa: CAISESQRGSGNTIYF
clone_size: few; d_call: NA; j_call: TRBJ1-5; v_call: TRBV27; cdr3_nt: TGTGCCAGCAGCCCAACAGGGATGCGGAGCAATCAGCCCCAGCATTTT; cdr3_aa: CASSPTGMRSNQPQHF
clone_size: NA; d_call: NA; j_call: TRBJ2-7; v_call: TRBV6-6; cdr3_nt: TGTGCCAGCAAACCTCCCGGGAACGAGCAGTACTTC; cdr3_aa: CASKPPGNEQYF
clone_size: NA; d_call: TRBD2; j_call: TRBJ2-3; v_call: TRBV6-1; cdr3_nt: TGTGCCAGCAGTGAGAGCGGGGGGGCTGTTCCAGATACGCAGTATTTT; cdr3_aa: CASSESGGAVPDTQYF
clone_size: NA; d_call: TRBD1; j_call: TRBJ1-3; v_call: TRBV18; cdr3_nt: TGTGCCAGCTCACCACCTAGGGACAGGGCTGGAAACACCATATATTTT; cdr3_aa: CASSPPRDRAGNTIYF
clone_size: NA; d_call: NA; j_call: TRBJ2-7; v_call: TRBV19; cdr3_nt: TGTGCCAGTCGGAAGCAGGGGCTTTCCTACGAGCAGTACTTC; cdr3_aa: CASRKQGLSYEQYF
clone_size: NA; d_call: TRBD2; j_call: TRBJ2-3; v_call: TRBV10-3; cdr3_nt: TGTGCCATCAGGGGGGGACTAGCGGGGAATACGCAGTATTTT; cdr3_aa: CAIRGGLAGNTQYF
clone_size: NA; d_call: NA; j_call: TRBJ1-3; v_call: TRBV4-2; cdr3_nt: TGTGCCAGCAGCCAAGATGCGACAGCCTTCTCTGGAAACACCATATATTTT; cdr3_aa: CASSQDATAFSGNTIYF
clone_size: NA; d_call: TRBD1; j_call: TRBJ1-2; v_call: TRBV19; cdr3_nt: TGTGCCAGTAGTCGGGACAGGGGGGCCTATGGCTACACCTTC; cdr3_aa: CASSRDRGAYGYTF